This TCR beta chain emerged from a study of T cell responses to AZD1222 COVID-19 vaccine. Assay: immunoSEQ multiplex PCR; the TCRdb copy retains only in-frame clones and omits some. The sample shows under 200,000 clones, approximately 92% of them seen only once. J lost 5 bases, V lost 3 bases, and 9 bases had no gene match. The CDR3 consists of 15 residues. Germline assignment: CDR1 LNHNV and CDR2 YYDKDF (reference sequence). General study points: It was only after the peak T cell response that any repertoires were sampled. Donors were largely white British and mainly female; clonal diversity was possibly underestimated. Spike-specific TCR breadth and depth went up after people got two AZD1222 doses.

A remark on this clone: Its target is not known.

Specimen: peripheral blood, collected 28 days after the second dose of the MenACWY control vaccine. The sequence derives from an adult who received the MenACWY meningococcal vaccine as a control. The chain joins TRBV15 to TRBJ2-7; 8 bases map to TRBD1. The CDR3 reads CATSSHRQGTNEQYF. The CDR3 DNA follows: TGTGCCACCAGCAGTCACCGACAGGGGACGAACGAGCAGTACTTC.